These 29 T cell receptor beta chains originate from one sample sequenced in a study of metastatic and nonmetastatic thyroid tumors. Every patient was untreated before thyroid surgery. Via MiXCR, TCRdb re-called the PCR reads. The data hold around 30,000 clones, with approximately 15% observed a single time. Input material: blood. These receptors came from a male donor with papillary thyroid cancer or a benign thyroid nodule (not recorded which). Some clones in this sample may be carry-over from other donors' samples.

At least ten counts were recorded for this clone. The chain recombines TRBV20-1 with TRBJ2-7, with a tentative D call TRBD1 (5 bases). With 0 bases removed from V and 2 bases from J, the gap between germline ends came to 17 bases. CDR3 length: 16 amino acids. Germline V lookup: CDR1 DFQATT, CDR2 SNEGSKA (reference sequence). The CDR3 bases are TGCAGTGCTAGAGATAGTGACAGCATTTTAACCTACGAGCAGTACTTC. Protein: CSARDSDSILTYEQYF.

This clone showed up many times. This chain connects TRBV30 to TRBJ1-5; 9 positions match TRBD1. Unmatched junction bases numbered 4, after V lost 3 bases and J lost 7 bases. The germline gives CDR1 GTSNPN, CDR2 SVGIG (reference sequence). The CDR3 runs to 13 residues. CDR3 loop: CAWRTGTGQPQHF. CDR3 in DNA: TGTGCCTGGAGGACAGGGACAGGGCAGCCCCAGCATTTT.

This clone was found many times. J is TRBJ1-1 and V is TRBV20-1; D uncertain. Trimming shortened V by 8 bases and J by 5 bases, and 15 bases separated the two germline ends. The CDR3 length is 12 residues. The germline gives CDR1 DFQATT, CDR2 SNEGSKA (reference sequence). In DNA form, the CDR3 reads TGCAGTCCGAGCCGCGGAGGAACTGAAGCTTTCTTT. It is translated as CSPSRGGTEAFF.

This clone was found many times. The V gene is TRBV30, the J gene TRBJ2-7; 7 positions match TRBD2. V lost 8 bases, J lost 9 bases, and 10 bases stayed unmatched. The CDR3 consists of 11 residues. Germline V gene data show CDR1 as GTSNPN and CDR2 as SVGIG (reference sequence). The CDR3 loop reads CAGGGESAQYF. CDR3 DNA sequence: TGTGCCGGGGGAGGGGAATCGGCGCAGTACTTC.

The chain is built from TRBV30 and TRBJ1-6; 7 bases line up with TRBD1. J gave up 9 bases and V 4 bases, and 9 bases lay outside the gene matches. This CDR3 has 14 residues. From germline, CDR1 is GTSNPN and CDR2 SVGIG (reference sequence). The CDR3 protein is CAWNPGQSRSPLHF. In DNA, the CDR3 is TGTGCCTGGAACCCGGGACAGAGTCGTTCACCCCTCCACTTT.

Concerning this clone: In the same sample, other DNA sequences code for this CDR3. DNA of the CDR3: TGTGCCAGCAGCCTCGACGAAACAGGGGCAAATGAAGCTTTCTTT. Its protein product is CASSLDETGANEAFF. V and J are TRBV7-2 and TRBJ1-1, with 7 bases matching TRBD1. Germline V gives CDR1 SGHTA, CDR2 FQGNSA. The CDR3 covers 15 residues. The trim removed 5 bases at V and 7 bases at J, leaving 13 bases unmatched.

This clone showed up many times. V usage is TRBV3-1 and J usage is TRBJ1-2; no clear D. Trimming removed 5 bases from V and 8 bases from J, with 21 bases in between. The CDR3 is 15 amino acids. Looked up from germline, CDR1 is LGHDT and CDR2 is YNNKEL (reference sequence). This chain's CDR3 is CASSVNPASPEGYTF. CDR3 sequence (DNA): TGTGCCAGCAGCGTAAACCCCGCCAGTCCAGAGGGCTACACCTTC.

This clone was observed at least ten times. The chain couples TRBV20-1 to TRBJ1-5, with 8 nucleotides matching TRBD1. This CDR3 spans 15 amino acids. The V gene end was trimmed by 6 bases and the J gene end by 6 bases; junction bases not matched to a gene: 13. CDR1 DFQATT and CDR2 SNEGSKA come from the germline V gene (reference sequence). DNA for the CDR3: TGCAGTGCCCTAATAAACGACAGGGGTTCTCAGCCCCAGCATTTT. Its protein is CSALINDRGSQPQHF.

Judged by abundance, this clone is medium-sized. This chain links TRBV28 with TRBJ2-1; the D is unclear. Trimming pared 3 bases from V and 10 bases from J, leaving 10 bases between. Germline CDR1 is MDHEN and CDR2 is SYDVKM. The CDR3 covers 12 residues. The CDR3 DNA reads as TGTGCCAGCAGTTTCCGGGCATTCGAGCAGTTCTTC. Protein: CASSFRAFEQFF.

This clone has ten or more counts. This chain links TRBV20-1 with TRBJ2-1; D is ambiguous. This CDR3 is 13 amino acids long. V shed 6 bases and J shed 2 bases, with 11 bases lying between them. Germline V gene data show CDR1 as DFQATT and CDR2 as SNEGSKA (reference sequence). Here the CDR3 DNA reads TGCAGTGCCGAGTCCAGCGCCTACAATGAGCAGTTCTTC. It encodes CSAESSAYNEQFF.

This clone was detected ten times or more. The chain is built from TRBV5-5 and TRBJ1-1; D gene ambiguous. This CDR3 is built from 12 residues. V was trimmed by 0 bases and J by 8 bases, leaving 8 bases between them. Germline V gene sequence: CDR1 SGHKS, CDR2 YYEKEE (reference sequence). The CDR3 loop is CASSLGQREAFF. For the CDR3, the DNA is TGTGCCAGCAGCTTGGGGCAGAGAGAAGCTTTCTTT.

This clone was counted at least ten times. The chain is built from TRBV18 and TRBJ1-1; D might be TRBD1 (5 bases). CDR3 length: 13 amino acids. Germline lookup yields CDR1 KGHSH and CDR2 LQKENI. The ends were cut back, 3 bases at V and 8 bases at J, with 13 bases in the middle. The CDR3 loop is CASSPTKQVEAFF. The CDR3, as DNA: TGTGCCAGCTCACCTACGAAACAGGTGGAAGCTTTCTTT. The whole variable domain, remainder taken from reference TRBV18 and TRBJ1-1, is NAGVMQNPRHLVRRRGQEARLRCSPMKGHSHVYWYRQLPEEGLKFMVYLQKENIIDESGMPKERFSAEFPKEGPSILRIQQVVRGDSAAYFCASSPTKQVEAFFGQGTRLTVV.

This clone was recorded many times. This chain joins TRBV2 and TRBJ2-5; TRBD2 matches 7 bases. The CDR3 sequence is 12 residues long. With 8 bases clipped from V and 6 bases from J, the junction kept 6 bases outside the gene matches. Germline V gene data show CDR1 as SNHLY and CDR2 as FYNNEI. The CDR3 nucleotides are TGTGCCAGCGGGGGGGGGTCGCAGACCCAGTACTTC. It specifies CASGGGSQTQYF.

This clone was picked up a small number of times. The chain recombines TRBV28 with TRBJ2-2; D not resolved. The V end was cut by 2 bases, the J end by 0 bases, with 10 bases between. The CDR3 loop spans 16 amino acids. CDR1 is MDHEN, CDR2 SYDVKM, per germline. Written as DNA, the CDR3 is TGTGCCAGCAGTTTACTGGCGTCCCCGAACACCGGGGAGCTGTTTTTT. It encodes CASSLLASPNTGELFF.

This clone turned up a few times. The junction and the germline gene differ at one end; a read error may be behind it. J is TRBJ2-5 and V is TRBV6-1, with 10 positions matching TRBD1. Per the germline V gene, CDR1 is MNHNS and CDR2 is SASEGT. The CDR3 is made up of 14 amino acids. The CDR3 reads CASSGQGVEETHYF. CDR3 DNA sequence: TGTGCCAGCAGCGGACAGGGGGTGGAAGAGACCCATTACTTC.

This clone was counted many times. The rearrangement links TRBV20-1 to TRBJ2-7, with D perhaps TRBD1 (5 bases). Trimming stripped 3 bases from V and 7 bases from J, with 22 bases between. This CDR3 contains 15 residues. Looked up from germline, CDR1 is DFQATT and CDR2 is SNEGSKA (reference sequence). CDR3 sequence reads: CSASDQPVTVGEQYF. The CDR3 DNA reads as TGCAGTGCTAGTGACCAGCCGGTGACAGTCGGGGAGCAGTACTTC.

CDR3 sequence reads: CSAREGFVAANSPLHF. The CDR3 DNA is TGCAGTGCTAGAGAAGGGTTCGTGGCAGCTAATTCACCCCTCCACTTT. The chain uses TRBV20-1 and TRBJ1-6; D is uncertain. This CDR3 is 16 amino acids long. Germline lookup yields CDR1 DFQATT and CDR2 SNEGSKA (reference sequence). V lost 0 bases to trimming and J lost 6 bases, with 15 bases between them.

Ten or more counts support this clone. The chain is built from TRBV3-1 and TRBJ2-7, with 7 bases fitting TRBD2. CDR3 length: 15 amino acids. The V and J ends lost 3 bases and 4 bases, in that order; junction bases with no gene match: 9. The germline gives CDR1 LGHDT, CDR2 YNNKEL (reference sequence). The DNA of the CDR3 is TGTGCCAGCAGCCATCTGGGCGGGAGAGTGTACGAGCAGTACTTC. Protein product: CASSHLGGRVYEQYF.

This clone was seen at least ten times. The J gene is TRBJ2-6, the V gene TRBV5-1; D gene uncertain. The V gene lost 0 bases and the J gene lost 0 bases, with 7 bases spanning the gap. This CDR3 spans 16 amino acids. CDR1 is SGHRS, CDR2 YFSETQ, per germline. The CDR3: CASSLAPPSGANVLTF. CDR3 nucleotides: TGCGCCAGCAGCTTGGCCCCCCCCTCTGGGGCCAACGTCCTGACTTTC.

This clone was picked up many times. The V and J genes are TRBV7-8 and TRBJ2-1; TRBD1 matches at 12 bases. There are 17 residues in the CDR3. V lost 4 bases and J lost 7; bases outside the gene matches: 11. The germline V gene encodes CDR1 SGHVS and CDR2 FQNEAQ. In DNA form, the CDR3 reads TGTGCCAGCAGCTCCCCGGGACAGGGGGCCCCGGGGAATGAGCAGTTCTTC. It encodes CASSSPGQGAPGNEQFF.

This clone was counted at least ten times. The chain links TRBV2 to TRBJ1-1; D might be TRBD1 (5 bases). CDR3 length: 11 amino acids. Germline CDR1 SNHLY, CDR2 FYNNEI. Trimming removed 1 base at V and 9 bases at J, with 6 bases between. CDR3 nucleotide sequence: TGTGCCAGCAGTGAAGGGGGGAAAGCTTTCTTT. It is translated as CASSEGGKAFF.

Ten or more counts support this clone. This sequence joins TRBV30 and TRBJ2-5; TRBD2 aligns across 14 bases. The CDR3 extends over 16 amino acids. CDR1 and CDR2 (germline): GTSNPN, SVGIG (reference sequence). Unmatched junction bases numbered 10, after V lost 5 bases and J lost 5 bases. The CDR3 DNA sequence: TGTGCCTGGCGACCGGGACTAGCGGGAGAGGACGAGACCCAGTACTTC. Translating gives CAWRPGLAGEDETQYF.

This chain uses TRBV5-1 with TRBJ2-7; TRBD2 matches at 12 bases. Germline CDR1 is SGHRS and CDR2 is YFSETQ. V trimming: 0 bases; J trimming: 2 bases; junction bases outside the gene matches: 18. CDR3 size: 21 residues. This chain's CDR3 is CASSLGEFFRASGRVTYEQYF. CDR3 in DNA: TGCGCCAGCAGCTTGGGCGAATTTTTCCGTGCTAGCGGGAGGGTAACCTACGAGCAGTACTTC.

This chain links TRBV20-1 with TRBJ1-2; D uncertain. The CDR3 totals 14 residues. Trimming pared 3 bases from V and 8 bases from J, leaving 19 bases between. Germline values: CDR1 DFQATT, CDR2 SNEGSKA (reference sequence). CDR3 nucleotide sequence: TGCAGTGCTAGGGTTCCCTCTGTCAGAGGGGGCTACACCTTC. Translation gives CSARVPSVRGGYTF.

This clone was seen at least ten times. As the CDR3 is not closed by the conserved phenylalanine or tryptophan, this likely results from a read error. V usage is TRBV5-1 and J usage is TRBJ1-1; the D is unclear. The CDR3 is 15 residues long. From germline, CDR1 is SGHRS and CDR2 YFSETQ. The V and J ends lost 4 bases and 1 base respectively, with 14 bases between them. Written as DNA, the CDR3 is TGCGCCAGCAGCCCCAACTTAAGGTCGAACACTGAAGCTTTCCTT. Its translation is CASSPNLRSNTEAFL.

This clone was observed at least ten times. V gene TRBV3-1 combines with J gene TRBJ2-7; no definite D call. The CDR3 is made up of 15 amino acids. Germline lookup yields CDR1 LGHDT and CDR2 YNNKEL (reference sequence). The V end was cut by 0 bases, the J end by 2 bases, with 11 bases between. CDR3 nucleotide sequence: TGTGCCAGCAGCCAAGATGACGCTCCTCCCTACGAGCAGTACTTC. Amino acid sequence: CASSQDDAPPYEQYF.

This clone was seen repeatedly, ten times or more. The rearrangement uses TRBV18 and TRBJ2-1; the D is unclear. Germline CDR1 and CDR2: KGHSH and LQKENI. The V end was cut by 2 bases, the J end by 8 bases, with 4 bases between. This CDR3 contains 11 residues. CDR3 loop: CASSPDDEQFF. Here the CDR3 DNA reads TGTGCCAGCTCACCAGACGATGAGCAGTTCTTC.

The sample holds many counts of this clone. The chain is built from TRBV11-2 and TRBJ1-1; a possible D gene is TRBD1 (6 bases). V gave up 5 bases and J gave up 5 bases, with 21 bases separating them. Per germline, CDR1 SGHAT and CDR2 FQNNGV. This CDR3 spans 16 amino acids. CDR3 loop: CASSPWTGGADTEAFF. The CDR3 nucleotides read TGTGCCAGCAGCCCATGGACGGGGGGGGCGGATACTGAAGCTTTCTTT. Using reference TRBV11-2 and TRBJ1-1 for the parts outside the CDR3, the full variable domain is EAGVAQSPRYKIIEKRQSVAFWCNPISGHATLYWYQQILGQGPKLLIQFQNNGVVDDSQLPKDRFSAERLKGVDSTLKIQPAKLEDSAVYLCASSPWTGGADTEAFFGQGTRLTVV.

Points on this clone: This may come from a read error, since a much larger clone is one base off. Other DNA sequences from this sample encode an identical CDR3 as well. V and J are TRBV7-6 and TRBJ2-2; D not certain. This CDR3 contains 14 residues. Looked up from germline, CDR1 is SGHVS and CDR2 is FNYEAQ. The CDR3 sequence: CASSLTANTGELFF. In nucleotides, the CDR3 is TGTGCCAGCAGCTTAACCGCGAACACAGGGGAGCTGTTTTTT.